This T cell receptor beta chain was recovered during a study of blood T cell repertoires in COVID-19. Trimming shortened V by 10 bases and J by 8 bases, and 14 bases separated the two germline ends. The CDR3 covers 12 residues. Per germline, CDR1 SNHLY and CDR2 FYNNEI. In this sample, this clone turned up once. Clones were read by immunoSEQ multiplex PCR, and TCRdb kept only the in-frame ones, dropping some. The sample lists 150,000 to 200,000 clones; 79% were seen once. This chain joins TRBV2 and TRBJ1-4; TRBD1 might be the D (6 bases). This TCR derives from a man in his sixties with active or convalescent COVID-19. Sequencing was performed on peripheral blood. The DNA for the CDR3 is TGTGCCACCTCAGGGGAAGAAGAAAAACTGTTTTTT. Its protein is CATSGEEEKLFF.